This entry lists 9 T cell receptor beta chains sequenced from one sample in a study of graft-versus-host responses after intestinal transplantation. Measured with immunoSEQ multiplex PCR; TCRdb has only the in-frame clones, and not every one. The profile shows about 94,000 clones, roughly 90% of them singletons. These TCRs' antigens remain unknown. This specimen consisted of unstimulated CD8+ T cells sorted from spleen or lymph node cells, obtained before intestinal transplant. The receptors stem from a human donor who received an intestinal transplant.

The chain joins TRBV11-2 to TRBJ2-1, with D tentatively TRBD1 (6 bases). The germline V gene has CDR1 SGHAT and CDR2 FQNNGV. The V and J ends lost 0 bases and 2 bases respectively, with 8 bases between them. The CDR3 length is 15 residues. The CDR3 loop is CASSLESGAYNEQFF. The CDR3 DNA reads as TGTGCCAGCAGCTTAGAGTCAGGGGCCTACAATGAGCAGTTCTTC.

The chain combines TRBV10-3 with TRBJ2-1, with unresolved D. The CDR3 has 14 amino acids. Per the germline V gene, CDR1 is ENHRY and CDR2 is SYGVKD. With 8 bases removed from V and 5 bases from J, the gap between germline ends came to 16 bases. The CDR3 bases are TGTGCCATCGGCCTCTGGCCCCAGGACAATGAGCAGTTCTTC. It codes for CAIGLWPQDNEQFF.

V usage is TRBV7-8 and J usage is TRBJ2-5, with 10 bases that match TRBD2. The germline gives CDR1 SGHVS, CDR2 FQNEAQ. Unmatched junction bases numbered 9, after V lost 6 bases and J lost 5 bases. This CDR3 spans 15 amino acids. CDR3 bases: TGTGCCAGCAGGAAGATAGCGGGAGGTGGGGAGACCCAGTACTTC. It specifies CASRKIAGGGETQYF.

CDR3 amino acids: CSVGQGNTEAFF. Here the CDR3 DNA reads TGCAGCGTCGGCCAGGGGAACACTGAAGCTTTCTTT. The V call is TRBV29-1, the J call TRBJ1-1; D is perhaps TRBD1 (5 bases). The germline CDR1 and CDR2 sequences are SQVTM and ANQGSEA. The CDR3 loop spans 12 amino acids. The ends were cut back, 6 bases at V and 1 base at J, with 9 bases in the middle.

This chain links TRBV7-9 with TRBJ2-1, with TRBD2 matching 13 bases. V was pared by 5 bases and J by 7 bases, with 5 bases of the junction left unmatched. Germline CDR1 and CDR2: SEHNR and FQNEAQ (reference sequence). The CDR3 totals 15 residues. This CDR3 is CASSHGLAGVNEQFF. The CDR3 nucleotides are TGTGCCAGCAGCCACGGACTAGCGGGAGTTAATGAGCAGTTCTTC.

V and J are TRBV9 and TRBJ2-3; 7 bases map to TRBD2. The CDR3 runs to 14 residues. V was pared by 3 bases and J by 4 bases, with 5 bases of the junction left unmatched. Germline-derived CDR1 and CDR2 are SGDLS and YYNGEE. This chain's CDR3 is CASSARGGADTQYF. CDR3 DNA: TGTGCCAGCAGCGCCCGTGGGGGGGCAGATACGCAGTATTTT.

The table lists this clone with a few counts. The chain is built from TRBV29-1 and TRBJ1-3, with D possibly TRBD1 on 5 matching bases. Germline V CDR1 and CDR2: SQVTM, ANQGSEA. This CDR3 spans 16 amino acids. V shed 2 bases and J shed 0 bases, with 14 bases lying between them. The CDR3 spells CSVETPTDSSGNTIYF. CDR3 DNA: TGCAGCGTTGAAACCCCGACAGATAGCTCTGGAAACACCATATATTTT.

The J gene is TRBJ1-2, the V gene TRBV7-9; 8 nucleotides line up with TRBD1. The CDR3 spans 16 residues. The germline V gene encodes CDR1 SEHNR and CDR2 FQNEAQ (reference sequence). The V gene end was trimmed by 3 bases and the J gene end by 4 bases; junction bases not matched to a gene: 10. The CDR3 nucleotides read TGTGCCAGCAGCTTCCTGGACAGGGTAGAAGGCTATGGCTACACCTTC. Translation: CASSFLDRVEGYGYTF.

The chain couples TRBV15 to TRBJ2-1; D not certain. Between the trimmed V and J ends, which lost 1 base and 4 bases, there was a span of 20 bases. This CDR3 comprises 18 residues. Germline lookup yields CDR1 LNHNV and CDR2 YYDKDF (reference sequence). The CDR3 here is CATSRAPRLATSYNEQFF. In DNA, the CDR3 is TGTGCCACCAGCAGAGCCCCCCGACTCGCGACTTCTTACAATGAGCAGTTCTTC.